The 29 T cell receptor beta chains given below trace back to one sample, sequenced in a study of HIV-infected children after antiretroviral therapy interruption. A 3' RACE protocol on RNA, with unique molecular identifiers, produced the TCR library. Via MiXCR, TCRdb re-called the 3' RACE reads, giving one row per CDR3 protein. Of more than 85,000 distinct CDR3 sequences in the sample, 6.9% were seen once. Treatment indicated: PENTA 11 planned treatment interruption arm or continuous ART arm. Sample: CD45RA+ CD4+ T cells from PBMCs, pooled from several time points, taken from a donor given antiretroviral therapy, either interrupted or continuous. Subset of the sample: naive CD4+ CD45RA+ CD45RO- T cells. These receptor sequences come from a pool of human donors with HIV.

This clonotype occurred many times. This rearrangement joins TRBV11-2 to TRBJ2-1; 7 bases match TRBD1. Germline V CDR1 and CDR2: SGHAT, FQNNGV. The V and J ends lost 5 bases and 7 bases, in that order; junction bases with no gene match: 17. The length of the CDR3 is 17 residues. CDR3 amino acids: CASSRDRAHTGGNEQFF. CDR3 bases: TGTGCCAGCAGCCGCGACAGGGCCCACACTGGTGGGAATGAGCAGTTCTTC.

There are many counts of this clonotype. This sequence joins TRBV12-3 or TRBV12-4 and TRBJ1-5, with D hard to call. Trimming removed 5 bases from V and 2 bases from J, with 13 bases in between. CDR3 length equals 15 residues. The CDR3 is CASSQNRAGNQPQHF. In nucleotides, the CDR3 is TGTGCCAGCAGTCAAAACCGGGCTGGCAATCAGCCCCAGCATTTT.

In its sample, this clonotype was seen many times. The J gene is TRBJ2-3, the V gene TRBV4-2, with D unclear. V lost 3 bases, J lost 2 bases, and 15 bases lay in between. CDR3 length: 16 amino acids. Germline V CDR1 and CDR2: LGHNA, YNFKEQ. The CDR3 reads CASSQQTSIVTDTQYF. The CDR3 nucleotides read TGTGCCAGCAGCCAGCAAACCAGTATCGTCACAGATACGCAGTATTTT.

This clonotype was detected only a few times. J is TRBJ1-1 and V is TRBV21-1; TRBD1 was called by the table and not checked on the DNA. TRBV21-1 is described as a pseudogene. The CDR3 is 14 residues long. Here the CDR3 DNA reads TGTGCCAGCAACCGTGGGGGAAGGAACACTGAAGCTTTCTTT. The encoded protein is CASNRGGRNTEAFF.

This clonotype was observed at least ten times. The V and J genes are TRBV24-1 and TRBJ2-5, with D maybe TRBD1 (6 bases). Trimming cost V 0 bases and J 0 bases, with 13 bases left between them. This CDR3 has 17 amino acids. Germline V gene data show CDR1 as KGHDR and CDR2 as SFDVKD. CDR3 sequence reads: CATSDLTSQGHQETQYF. The CDR3 region has the DNA TGTGCCACCAGTGATTTGACGTCACAGGGCCACCAAGAGACCCAGTACTTC.

The rearrangement uses TRBV18 and TRBJ1-1; D perhaps matches TRBD1 (5 bases). V dropped 8 bases and J dropped 6 bases, with 34 bases sitting between them. The CDR3 contains 19 residues. Germline CDR1 reads KGHSH; CDR2 reads LQKENI. The CDR3 region is CASTPAHLIGTGRLPEAFF. The CDR3 DNA reads TGTGCCAGCACCCCCGCGCACCTAATCGGGACGGGAAGGTTGCCTGAAGCTTTCTTT.

There are many counts of this clonotype. This chain joins TRBV5-1 and TRBJ2-3, with 12 bases lining up with TRBD2. The J segment lost 2 bases and the V segment lost 4 bases, leaving 8 bases of the junction unmatched. Germline loops: CDR1 SGHRS, CDR2 YFSETQ. This CDR3 has 17 residues. DNA of the CDR3: TGCGCCAGCAGCGCTACCGGACTAGCGGGATTCACAGATACGCAGTATTTT. Encoded protein: CASSATGLAGFTDTQYF.

At least ten counts were recorded for this clonotype. This chain links TRBV27 with TRBJ2-7; D is perhaps TRBD1 (6 bases). The CDR3 runs to 13 residues. V gave up 3 bases and J gave up 4 bases, with 10 bases separating them. Per germline, CDR1 MNHEY and CDR2 SMNVEV (reference sequence). The CDR3 region has the DNA TGTGCCAGCAGTTTCAGGGGCACTTACGAGCAGTACTTC. Protein sequence: CASSFRGTYEQYF.

This clonotype was observed at least ten times. V gene TRBV11-2 combines with J gene TRBJ1-2; tentatively, D is TRBD1 (6 bases). Germline CDR1 and CDR2: SGHAT and FQNNGV. The CDR3 consists of 14 residues. Trimming cost V 5 bases and J 4 bases, with 14 bases left between them. CDR3 nucleotides: TGTGCCAGCAGCCGGAGCGGGGGCGCCTATGGCTACACCTTC. Translated, it gives CASSRSGGAYGYTF.

The table lists this clonotype with many counts. The chain joins TRBV12-3 or TRBV12-4 to TRBJ1-1, with 10 nucleotides matching TRBD1. The CDR3 runs 14 residues. The V and J ends lost 4 bases and 5 bases, in that order; junction bases with no gene match: 4. The CDR3 sequence is CASSWTGGVTEAFF. In DNA form, the CDR3 reads TGTGCCAGCAGTTGGACAGGGGGAGTAACTGAAGCTTTCTTT.

This clonotype has a count of ten or more. The chain carries TRBV29-1 and TRBJ2-1, with a possible D match to TRBD1 (5 bases). V dropped 7 bases and J dropped 0 bases, with 13 bases sitting between them. Germline V gives CDR1 SQVTM, CDR2 ANQGSEA. The CDR3 consists of 14 residues. The CDR3 coding sequence is TGCAGCGCTAAAAAGGACATCTCCTACAATGAGCAGTTCTTC. This gives the protein CSAKKDISYNEQFF.

The chain couples TRBV28 to TRBJ1-5; TRBD1 matches at 8 bases. Germline assignment: CDR1 MDHEN and CDR2 SYDVKM. The CDR3 runs to 16 residues. Trimming at V came to 6 bases and at J to 5 bases, leaving 12 bases not matched to a gene. CDR3 residues: CASRSLTGASHQPQHF. DNA of the CDR3: TGTGCCAGCAGATCCCTGACAGGGGCCTCTCATCAGCCCCAGCATTTT.

This clonotype was observed at least ten times. The gene calls are TRBV9 and TRBJ1-3; 7 bases are a match to TRBD1. The J segment lost 2 bases and the V segment lost 8 bases, leaving 7 bases of the junction unmatched. The CDR3 extends over 14 amino acids. Germline values: CDR1 SGDLS, CDR2 YYNGEE. CDR3 residues: CASRSGTAGNTIYF. DNA for the CDR3: TGTGCCAGTAGGAGCGGGACAGCTGGAAACACCATATATTTT.

V is TRBV6-1 and J is TRBJ1-4; 7 bases are shared with TRBD1. The CDR3 covers 16 residues. The germline V gene encodes CDR1 MNHNS and CDR2 SASEGT. V lost 5 bases to trimming and J lost 5 bases; unmatched junction nucleotides: 11. The CDR3 sequence: CASSYPVGTDNEKLFF. The CDR3 DNA sequence: TGTGCCAGCAGTTACCCGGTAGGGACAGACAATGAAAAACTGTTTTTT.

There are many counts of this clonotype. The chain couples TRBV24-1 to TRBJ2-3; D is possibly TRBD1 (5 bases). Trimming removed 0 bases at V and 4 bases at J, with 13 bases between. CDR1 is KGHDR, CDR2 SFDVKD, per germline. This CDR3 is 16 amino acids long. Written as DNA, the CDR3 is TGTGCCACCAGTGATTTGCAATTGGTAGGGGCAGATACGCAGTATTTT. It yields the protein CATSDLQLVGADTQYF.

This clonotype was recorded at least ten times. The rearrangement links TRBV10-3 to TRBJ2-1, with 8 bases matching TRBD2. The CDR3 loop spans 14 amino acids. V gave up 7 bases and J gave up 2 bases; unmatched junction bases: 4. From germline, CDR1 is ENHRY and CDR2 SYGVKD. DNA for the CDR3: TGTGCCATCACGCGGGGGGCACCCTACAATGAGCAGTTCTTC. Its protein product is CAITRGAPYNEQFF.

The chain employs TRBV11-2 and TRBJ1-6; D is uncertain. The V gene's germline CDR1 is SGHAT and CDR2 FQNNGV. V lost 0 bases and J lost 10, with 7 bases in between. This CDR3 has 13 residues. The DNA for the CDR3 is TGTGCCAGCAGCTTAGAGGAGAGCTCACCCCTCCACTTT. This codes for CASSLEESSPLHF.

This clonotype was counted ten times or more. This chain links TRBV6-6 with TRBJ2-2; 7 bases line up with TRBD2. The CDR3 covers 15 residues. J gave up 4 bases and V 7 bases, and 9 bases lay outside the gene matches. Looked up from germline, CDR1 is MNHNY and CDR2 is SVGAGI (reference sequence). Written as DNA, the CDR3 is TGTGCCAGCAATCGCGGGGGTATTGTCACCGGGGAGCTGTTTTTT. Translating gives CASNRGGIVTGELFF.

The table lists this clonotype with many counts. The chain uses TRBV15 and TRBJ2-2, with D perhaps being TRBD1 or TRBD2 (7 bases each). This CDR3 spans 13 amino acids. Germline lookup yields CDR1 LNHNV and CDR2 YYDKDF (reference sequence). V shed 9 bases and J shed 5 bases, with 13 bases lying between them. In DNA form, the CDR3 reads TGTGCCACAGCGGGACAGCAAACCGGGGAGCTGTTTTTT. It specifies CATAGQQTGELFF.

This clonotype occurred many times. The chain has TRBV29-1 and TRBJ2-7, with unresolved D. CDR3 size: 15 residues. V gave up 5 bases and J gave up 0 bases, with 17 bases separating them. Germline V CDR1 and CDR2: SQVTM, ANQGSEA. The CDR3 sequence: CSVTLGGTASYEQYF. The CDR3 DNA is TGCAGCGTTACTTTGGGTGGAACGGCCTCCTACGAGCAGTACTTC.

This clonotype was observed at least ten times. The chain couples TRBV21-1 to TRBJ2-2; TRBD2, the table's D call, was not compared with the DNA. TRBV21-1 is termed a pseudogene. CDR3 length: 16 amino acids. The CDR3 spells CASTKTSGRSPGELFF. The CDR3 bases are TGTGCCAGCACCAAGACTAGCGGGAGGTCCCCCGGGGAGCTGTTTTTT.

This clonotype was recorded at least ten times. V gene TRBV4-2 combines with J gene TRBJ2-1; tentative D call: TRBD2 (6 bases). The CDR3 is 17 residues long. V lost 4 bases to trimming and J lost 7 bases, with 23 bases between them. Per germline, CDR1 LGHNA and CDR2 YNFKEQ. Here the CDR3 DNA reads TGTGCCAGCAGCCCCCACCCAGGGATCGGAGGGGATAATGAGCAGTTCTTC. Translation gives CASSPHPGIGGDNEQFF.

In its sample, this clonotype was seen a few times. Germline and junction disagree at one end, which may indicate a read error. The chain carries TRBV10-2 and TRBJ1-3; TRBD1 matches 7 bases. Germline V lookup: CDR1 WSHSY, CDR2 SAAADI. The CDR3 runs 15 residues. Written as DNA, the CDR3 is TGCGCCAGCAGTCGGACAGGACAATTCGGAAACACCACATATTTT. This translates into CASSRTGQFGNTTYF.

The sample holds many counts of this clonotype. This chain connects TRBV7-2 to TRBJ2-7; D is possibly TRBD1 (5 bases). CDR1 is SGHTA and CDR2 is FQGNSA in the germline V gene. Trimming stripped 1 base from V and 0 bases from J, with 19 bases between. CDR3 length: 18 residues. The CDR3, as DNA: TGTGCCAGCAGCTTAGTCCCCCCACGGACACCCAGCTCCTACGAGCAGTACTTC. It yields the protein CASSLVPPRTPSSYEQYF.

The chain employs TRBV10-2 and TRBJ2-2; tentatively, D is TRBD2 (6 bases). Trimming cost V 8 bases and J 1 base, with 14 bases left between them. Per germline, CDR1 WSHSY and CDR2 SAAADI. CDR3 size: 15 residues. CDR3 sequence reads: CASREVEGNTGELFF. As DNA, the CDR3 is TGCGCCAGCCGCGAGGTGGAGGGGAACACCGGGGAGCTGTTTTTT.

The chain joins TRBV3-1 to TRBJ2-2; 7 nucleotides agree with TRBD2. Germline CDR1 LGHDT, CDR2 YNNKEL (reference sequence). V lost 1 base, J lost 8 bases, and 10 bases stayed unmatched. This CDR3 contains 16 residues. The CDR3 here is CASSQVPSGAGGELFF. The CDR3 nucleotides are TGTGCCAGCAGCCAAGTCCCCAGCGGGGCAGGTGGGGAGCTGTTTTTT.

This clonotype was seen ten or more times. The chain recombines TRBV12-3 or TRBV12-4 with TRBJ2-7; D gene unclear. The length of the CDR3 is 13 residues. Trimming left V 3 bases short and J 2 bases short, with 8 bases between. The CDR3 sequence is CASSFLGPYEQYF. In DNA form, the CDR3 reads TGTGCCAGCAGTTTTTTGGGCCCCTACGAGCAGTACTTC.

This clonotype was seen at least ten times. The chain combines TRBV19 with TRBJ1-1; tentative D call: TRBD1 (5 bases). V gave up 2 bases and J gave up 3 bases, with 10 bases separating them. CDR3 length: 14 amino acids. Germline values: CDR1 LNHDA, CDR2 SQIVND (reference sequence). CDR3 protein: CASSIWQGDTEAFF. The CDR3 nucleotides are TGTGCCAGTAGTATATGGCAGGGTGACACTGAAGCTTTCTTT.

This clonotype has a count of ten or more. The chain joins TRBV6-2 or TRBV6-3 to TRBJ2-3, with 9 bases that match TRBD1. Germline-derived CDR1 and CDR2 are MNHEY and SVGEGT. Unmatched junction bases numbered 7, after V lost 5 bases and J lost 4 bases. This CDR3 has 15 amino acids. The chain's CDR3 is CASSGDRVRPDTQYF. Written as DNA, the CDR3 is TGTGCCAGCAGTGGGGACAGGGTCCGCCCAGATACGCAGTATTTT.